This T cell receptor beta chain stems from a study of blood T cell repertoires in COVID-19. Measured with immunoSEQ multiplex PCR; TCRdb has only the in-frame clones, and not every one. The repertoire consists of roughly 350,000 clones, with 92% occurring once and the leading ten covering about a fifth. Grouping used clinical history reported by participants in a survey and questionnaire. This CDR3 is 14 amino acids long. CDR1 is MNHEY, CDR2 SMNVEV, per germline (reference sequence). The source is a woman aged 25 to 45 who had recovered from COVID-19. The source material was PBMCs or T cells enriched from blood (not recorded which). The chain is built from TRBV27 and TRBJ2-7; possible D gene TRBD2, 6 bases. The CDR3 DNA follows: TGTTCTTCCTCGTTGGGGGGTAAACCCTACGAGCAGTACTTC. Encoded protein: CSSSLGGKPYEQYF.